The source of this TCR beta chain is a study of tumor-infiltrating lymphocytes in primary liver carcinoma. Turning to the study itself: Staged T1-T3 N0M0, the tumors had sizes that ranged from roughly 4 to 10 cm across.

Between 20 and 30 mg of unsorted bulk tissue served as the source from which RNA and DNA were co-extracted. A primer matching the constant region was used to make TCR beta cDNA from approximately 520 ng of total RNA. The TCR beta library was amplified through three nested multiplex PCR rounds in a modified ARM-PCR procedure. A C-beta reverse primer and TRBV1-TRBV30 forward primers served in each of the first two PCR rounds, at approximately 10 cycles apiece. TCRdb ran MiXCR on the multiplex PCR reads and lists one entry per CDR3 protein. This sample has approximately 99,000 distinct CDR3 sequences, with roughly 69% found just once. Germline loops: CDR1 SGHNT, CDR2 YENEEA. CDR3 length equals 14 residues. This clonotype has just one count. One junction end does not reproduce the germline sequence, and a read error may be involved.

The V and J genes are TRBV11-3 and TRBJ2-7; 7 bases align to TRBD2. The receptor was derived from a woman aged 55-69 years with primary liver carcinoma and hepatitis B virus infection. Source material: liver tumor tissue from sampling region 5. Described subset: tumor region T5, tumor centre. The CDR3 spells CASSRRGEGYEQYF. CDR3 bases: TGTGCGAGCAGTCGGAGAGGGGAGGGTTACGAGCAGTACTTC.